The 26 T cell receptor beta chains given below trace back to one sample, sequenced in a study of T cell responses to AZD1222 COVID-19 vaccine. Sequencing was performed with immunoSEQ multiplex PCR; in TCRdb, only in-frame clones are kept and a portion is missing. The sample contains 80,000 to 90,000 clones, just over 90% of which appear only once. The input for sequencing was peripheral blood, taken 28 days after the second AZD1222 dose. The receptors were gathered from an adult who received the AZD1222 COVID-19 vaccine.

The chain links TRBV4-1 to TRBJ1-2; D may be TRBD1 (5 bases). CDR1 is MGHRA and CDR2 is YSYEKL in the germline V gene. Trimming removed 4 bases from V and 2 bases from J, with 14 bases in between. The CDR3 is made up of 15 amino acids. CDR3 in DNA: TGCGCCAGCAGCCGAGTGGGGGACGGAAACTATGGCTACACCTTC. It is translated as CASSRVGDGNYGYTF.

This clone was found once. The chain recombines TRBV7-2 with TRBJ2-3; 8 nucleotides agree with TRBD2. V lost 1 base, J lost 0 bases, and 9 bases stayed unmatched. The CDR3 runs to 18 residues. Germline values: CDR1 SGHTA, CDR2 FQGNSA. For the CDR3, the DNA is TGTGCCAGCAGCTTAGTAGGGGTGCGGGGGGCAAGCACAGATACGCAGTATTTT. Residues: CASSLVGVRGASTDTQYF.

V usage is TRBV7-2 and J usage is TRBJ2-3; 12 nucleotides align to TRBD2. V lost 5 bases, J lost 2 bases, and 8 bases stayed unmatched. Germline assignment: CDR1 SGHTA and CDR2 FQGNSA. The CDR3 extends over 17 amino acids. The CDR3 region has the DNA TGTGCCAGCAGCCTGTGGACTAGCGGGGTTTCCACAGATACGCAGTATTTT. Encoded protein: CASSLWTSGVSTDTQYF.

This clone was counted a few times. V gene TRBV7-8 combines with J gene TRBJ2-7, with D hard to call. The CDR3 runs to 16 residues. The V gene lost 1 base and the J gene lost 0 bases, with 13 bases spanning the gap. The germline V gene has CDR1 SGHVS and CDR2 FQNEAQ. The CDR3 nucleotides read TGTGCCAGCAGCTTAGTTCGACTGAGAAACTCCTACGAGCAGTACTTC. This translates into CASSLVRLRNSYEQYF. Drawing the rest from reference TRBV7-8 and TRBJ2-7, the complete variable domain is GAGVSQSPRYKVAKRGQDVALRCDPISGHVSLFWYQQALGQGPEFLTYFQNEAQLDKSGLPSDRFFAERPEGSVSTLKIQRTQQEDSAVYLCASSLVRLRNSYEQYFGPGTRLTVT.

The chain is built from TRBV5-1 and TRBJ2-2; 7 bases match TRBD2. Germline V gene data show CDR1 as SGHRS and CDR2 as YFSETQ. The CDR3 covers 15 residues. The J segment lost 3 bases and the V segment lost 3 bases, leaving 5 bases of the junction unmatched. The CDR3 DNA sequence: TGCGCCAGCAGCTCGACGCGGGGGTACACCGGGGAGCTGTTTTTT. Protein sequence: CASSSTRGYTGELFF.

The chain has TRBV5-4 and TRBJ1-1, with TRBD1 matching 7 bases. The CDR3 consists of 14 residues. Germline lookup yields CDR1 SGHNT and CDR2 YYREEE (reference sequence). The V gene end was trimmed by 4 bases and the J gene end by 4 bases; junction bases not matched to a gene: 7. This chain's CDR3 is CASSPTPGGTEAFF. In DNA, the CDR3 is TGTGCCAGCAGCCCAACTCCAGGGGGCACTGAAGCTTTCTTT.

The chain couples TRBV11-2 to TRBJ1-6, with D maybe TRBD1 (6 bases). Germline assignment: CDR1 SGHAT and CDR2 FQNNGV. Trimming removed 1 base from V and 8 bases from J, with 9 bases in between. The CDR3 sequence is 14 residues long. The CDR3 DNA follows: TGTGCCAGCAGCTTAGGCAGGGGATATTCACCCCTCCACTTT. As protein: CASSLGRGYSPLHF.

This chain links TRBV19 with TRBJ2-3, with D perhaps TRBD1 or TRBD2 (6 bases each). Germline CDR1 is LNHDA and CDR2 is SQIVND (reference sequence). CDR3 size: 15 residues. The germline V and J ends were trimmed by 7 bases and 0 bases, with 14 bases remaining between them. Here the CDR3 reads CASNPGAISTDTQYF. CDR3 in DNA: TGTGCCAGTAACCCGGGGGCCATAAGCACAGATACGCAGTATTTT.

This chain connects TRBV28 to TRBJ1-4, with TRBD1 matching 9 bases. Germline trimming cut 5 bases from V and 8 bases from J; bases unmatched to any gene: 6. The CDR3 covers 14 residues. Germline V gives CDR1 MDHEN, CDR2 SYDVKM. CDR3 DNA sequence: TGTGCCAGCAGTCCCGGACAGGGGAGGGAAAAACTGTTTTTT. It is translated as CASSPGQGREKLFF. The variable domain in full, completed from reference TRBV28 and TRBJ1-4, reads DVKVTQSSRYLVKRTGEKVFLECVQDMDHENMFWYRQDPGLGLRLIYFSYDVKMKEKGDIPEGYSVSREKKERFSLILESASTNQTSMYLCASSPGQGREKLFFGSGTQLSVL.

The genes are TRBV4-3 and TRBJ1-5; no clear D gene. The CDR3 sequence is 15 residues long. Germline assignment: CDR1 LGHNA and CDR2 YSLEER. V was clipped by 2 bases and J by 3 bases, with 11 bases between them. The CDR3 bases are TGCGCCAGCAGCCAAAACCGGCGGTACAATCAGCCCCAGCATTTT. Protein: CASSQNRRYNQPQHF.

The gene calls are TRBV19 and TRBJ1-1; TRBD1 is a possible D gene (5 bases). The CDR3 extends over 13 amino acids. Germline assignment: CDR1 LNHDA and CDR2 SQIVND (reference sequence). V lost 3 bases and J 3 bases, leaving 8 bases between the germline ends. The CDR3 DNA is TGTGCCAGTAGTATTTGGGGGGACACTGAAGCTTTCTTT. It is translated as CASSIWGDTEAFF.

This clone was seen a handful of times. CDR3 in DNA: TGTGCCAGCAGCTTACTGGACGGCTACACCTTC. Encoded protein: CASSLLDGYTF. V usage is TRBV11-2 and J usage is TRBJ1-2; D is undetermined. Trimming pared 2 bases from V and 8 bases from J, leaving 6 bases between. Germline-derived CDR1 and CDR2 are SGHAT and FQNNGV. This CDR3 is built from 11 residues.

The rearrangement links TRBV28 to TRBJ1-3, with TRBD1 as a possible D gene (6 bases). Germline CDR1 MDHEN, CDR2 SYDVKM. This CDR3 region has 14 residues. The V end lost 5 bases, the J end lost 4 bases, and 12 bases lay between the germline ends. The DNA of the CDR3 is TGTGCCAGCAGTGGAACAGGGAGCGGAAACACCATATATTTT. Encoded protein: CASSGTGSGNTIYF.

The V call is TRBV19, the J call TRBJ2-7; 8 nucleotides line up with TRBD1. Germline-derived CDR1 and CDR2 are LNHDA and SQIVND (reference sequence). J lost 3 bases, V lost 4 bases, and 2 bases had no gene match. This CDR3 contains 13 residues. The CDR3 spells CASSRDRYYEQYF. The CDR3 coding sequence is TGTGCCAGTAGTAGGGACAGGTACTACGAGCAGTACTTC.

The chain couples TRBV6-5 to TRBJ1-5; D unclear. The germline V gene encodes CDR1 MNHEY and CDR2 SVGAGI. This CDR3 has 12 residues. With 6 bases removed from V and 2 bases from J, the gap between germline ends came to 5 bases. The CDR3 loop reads CASRQGNQPQHF. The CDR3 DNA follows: TGTGCCAGCAGGCAGGGCAATCAGCCCCAGCATTTT.

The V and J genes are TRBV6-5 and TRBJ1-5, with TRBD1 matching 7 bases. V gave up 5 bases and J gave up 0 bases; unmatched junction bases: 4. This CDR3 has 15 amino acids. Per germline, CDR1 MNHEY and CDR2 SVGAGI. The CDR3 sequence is CASSHGQASNQPQHF. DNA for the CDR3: TGTGCCAGCAGTCATGGACAGGCTAGCAATCAGCCCCAGCATTTT.

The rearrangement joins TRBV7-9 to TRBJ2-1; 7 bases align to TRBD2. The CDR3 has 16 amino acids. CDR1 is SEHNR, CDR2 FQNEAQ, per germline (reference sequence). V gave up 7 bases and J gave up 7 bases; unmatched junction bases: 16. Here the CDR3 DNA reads TGTGCCAGCATCGAATCTATACTAGCGTTTCTGAATGAGCAGTTCTTC. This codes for CASIESILAFLNEQFF.

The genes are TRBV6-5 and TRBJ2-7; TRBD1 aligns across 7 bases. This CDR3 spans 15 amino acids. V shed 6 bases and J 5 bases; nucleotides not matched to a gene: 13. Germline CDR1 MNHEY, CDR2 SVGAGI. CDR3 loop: CASSVAGTATHEQYF. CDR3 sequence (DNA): TGTGCCAGCAGCGTGGCCGGGACAGCCACCCACGAGCAGTACTTC.

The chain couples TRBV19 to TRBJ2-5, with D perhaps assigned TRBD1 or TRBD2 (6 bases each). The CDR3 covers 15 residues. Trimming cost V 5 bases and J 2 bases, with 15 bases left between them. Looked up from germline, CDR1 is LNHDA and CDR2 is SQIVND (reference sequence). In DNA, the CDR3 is TGTGCCAGTAGTTTTGGAGGGGGAACTCAAGAGACCCAGTACTTC. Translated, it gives CASSFGGGTQETQYF.

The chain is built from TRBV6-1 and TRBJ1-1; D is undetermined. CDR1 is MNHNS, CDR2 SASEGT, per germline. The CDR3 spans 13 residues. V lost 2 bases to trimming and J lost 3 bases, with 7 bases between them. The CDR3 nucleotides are TGTGCCAGCAGTGAAATGTTAGACACTGAAGCTTTCTTT. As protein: CASSEMLDTEAFF.

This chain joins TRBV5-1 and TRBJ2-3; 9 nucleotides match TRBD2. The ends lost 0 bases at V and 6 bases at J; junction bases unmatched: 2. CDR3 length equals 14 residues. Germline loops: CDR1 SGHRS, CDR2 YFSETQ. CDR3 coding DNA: TGCGCCAGCAGCTTGGTTACTAGCGGGGATACGCAGTATTTT. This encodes CASSLVTSGDTQYF.

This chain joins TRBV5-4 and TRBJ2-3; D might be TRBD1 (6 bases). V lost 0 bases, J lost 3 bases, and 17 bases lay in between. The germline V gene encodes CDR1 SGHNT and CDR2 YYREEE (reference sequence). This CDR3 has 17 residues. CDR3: CASSLGGGTTQTDTQYF. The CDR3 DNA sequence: TGTGCCAGCAGCTTGGGAGGGGGTACCACCCAAACAGATACGCAGTATTTT.

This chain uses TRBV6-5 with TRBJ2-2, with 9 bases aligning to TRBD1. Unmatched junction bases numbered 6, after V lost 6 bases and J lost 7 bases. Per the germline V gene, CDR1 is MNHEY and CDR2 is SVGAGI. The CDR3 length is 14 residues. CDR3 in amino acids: CASRRQGEVGELFF. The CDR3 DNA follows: TGTGCCAGCAGACGACAGGGGGAGGTCGGGGAGCTGTTTTTT.

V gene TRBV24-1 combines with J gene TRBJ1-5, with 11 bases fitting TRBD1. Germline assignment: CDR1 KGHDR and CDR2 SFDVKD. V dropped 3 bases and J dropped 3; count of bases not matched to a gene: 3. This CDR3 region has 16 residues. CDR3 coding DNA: TGTGCCACCAGTGATCGAGGACAGGGGGCCAATCAGCCCCAGCATTTT. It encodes CATSDRGQGANQPQHF.

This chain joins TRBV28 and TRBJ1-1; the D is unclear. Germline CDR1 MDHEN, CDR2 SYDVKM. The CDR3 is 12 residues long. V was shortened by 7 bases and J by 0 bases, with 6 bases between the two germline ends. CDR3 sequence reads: CASTLLNTEAFF. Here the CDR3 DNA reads TGTGCCAGCACACTACTGAACACTGAAGCTTTCTTT.

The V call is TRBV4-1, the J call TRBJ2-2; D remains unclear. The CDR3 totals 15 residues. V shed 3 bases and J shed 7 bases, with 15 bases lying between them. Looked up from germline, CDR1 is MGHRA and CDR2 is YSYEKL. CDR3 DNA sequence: TGCGCCAGCAGCCACAGAGCCAAATTTGGCGGGGAGCTGTTTTTT. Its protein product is CASSHRAKFGGELFF.